This is a list of T cell receptor beta chains from one sample in a study of shared clonotypes between healthy human individuals. This table comes from immunoSEQ multiplex PCR, and its TCRdb copy is limited to in-frame clones, with some not included. The sample includes millions of clones, roughly nine tenths of them seen just once. Sequenced sample: naive CD4+ T cells sorted from blood. The receptor set was obtained from a man between 18 and 29 years old in good health. CDR3s include the opening cysteine and the closing phenylalanine or tryptophan. Fields, in order: J gene, clone size, V gene, D gene, CDR3 DNA, CDR3 protein. D genes are given only for firm matches. The size of a clone is reported for some rows only, either as once, few or many, or as a class for expanded clones.

>TRBJ1-3|.|TRBV2|.
TGTGCCAGCCCACAGGGAAATGGAAACACCATATATTTT
CASPQGNGNTIYF
>TRBJ1-2|.|TRBV4-1|.
TGCGCCAGCAGCGGGGCAAGGTATGGCTACACCTTC
CASSGARYGYTF
>TRBJ1-4|once|TRBV7-2|.
TGTGCCAGCAGCCCCCCGCAGGGCGCGGTACTCACGGAACTGTTTTTT
CASSPPQGAVLTELFF
>TRBJ1-2|.|TRBV6-1|TRBD1
TGTGCCAGCAGTGTGACAGGGACTAACTATGGCTACACCTTC
CASSVTGTNYGYTF
>TRBJ1-6|.|TRBV19|TRBD1
TGTGCCAGTAGTAAGACAGGGGGCGGATCACCCCTCCACTTT
CASSKTGGGSPLHF
>TRBJ1-2|.|TRBV7-9|.
TGTGCCAGCAGTCCTTCGGCCTCTAACTATGGCTACACCTTC
CASSPSASNYGYTF
>TRBJ2-1|.|TRBV4-1|TRBD2
TGCGCCAGCAGCCAAGATCCAGGGGGACTAGCGGGGACTCAATGGGGCAATGAGCAGTTCTTC
CASSQDPGGLAGTQWGNEQFF
>TRBJ2-1|.|TRBV4-3|TRBD2
TGCGCCAGCAGCCTTAAGCGGGGGCCTTACAATGAGCAGTTCTTC
CASSLKRGPYNEQFF
>TRBJ1-1|.|TRBV19|.
TGTGCCAGTCGTCGGGGGGCGAACACTGAAGCTTTCTTT
CASRRGANTEAFF
>TRBJ2-3|.|TRBV6-1|TRBD1
TGTGCCAGCAGACAGGGGCATCCGGATACGCAGTATTTT
CASRQGHPDTQYF
>TRBJ1-1|.|TRBV14|.
TGTGCCAGCAGCCCCCAGGGAGGGTTGTCTGAAGCTTTCTTT
CASSPQGGLSEAFF
>TRBJ1-6|.|TRBV6-1|.
TGTGCCAGCAGTCAAGGGTGGTCCTATAATTCACCCCTCCACTTT
CASSQGWSYNSPLHF
>TRBJ1-4|.|TRBV5-1|.
TGCGCCAGCAGCTCGGCCGGGACAACAACTAATGAAAAACTGTTTTTT
CASSSAGTTTNEKLFF
>TRBJ1-5|few|TRBV28|.
TGTGCCAGCAGTCTCGGACAGTATAGCAATCAGCCCCAGCATTTT
CASSLGQYSNQPQHF
>TRBJ1-2|few|TRBV5-1|TRBD1
TGCGCCAGCAGCTTCGGGACAGGGGCTGGCTACACCTTC
CASSFGTGAGYTF
>TRBJ2-2|.|TRBV6-5|.
TGTGCCAGCAGTTACGCCGGAATTATCAACACCGGGGAGCTGTTTTTT
CASSYAGIINTGELFF
>TRBJ2-7|.|TRBV7-3|.
TGTGCCAGCAGCTCTTCGGGCGGCTACGAGCAGTACTTC
CASSSSGGYEQYF
>TRBJ2-1|.|TRBV6-4|TRBD2
TGTGCCAGCAGCCGGGACTATAGCTCCTACAATGAGCAGTTCTTC
CASSRDYSSYNEQFF
>TRBJ2-7|.|TRBV7-8|.
TGTGCCAGCAGCTTAGGGAGTGTCGGCTCCTACGAGCAGTACTTC
CASSLGSVGSYEQYF
>TRBJ2-7|.|TRBV7-2|.
TGTGCCAGCAGCTTATGGGGGACGGCTTCCTACGAGCAGTACTTC
CASSLWGTASYEQYF
>TRBJ2-1|.|TRBV6-1|TRBD1
TGTGCCAGCAGTGTCACGTGGGACAGCACCTACAATGAGCAGTTCTTC
CASSVTWDSTYNEQFF
>TRBJ1-2|.|TRBV25-1|.
TGTGCCAGCAGTGAATATGAGGGGTTATACGGCTACACCTTC
CASSEYEGLYGYTF
>TRBJ2-7|.|TRBV30|.
TGTGCCTGGAACCGAGGACAGTTTCAACATCCCTCCTACGAGCAGTACTTC
CAWNRGQFQHPSYEQYF
>TRBJ2-1|once|TRBV6-6|.
TGTGCCAGCAGTTACGCGGGCAATGAGCAGTTCTTC
CASSYAGNEQFF
>TRBJ2-5|.|TRBV27|.
TGTGCCAGCAGGAACTCGGGGGGCGGGGAGACCCAGTACTTC
CASRNSGGGETQYF
>TRBJ2-3|.|TRBV10-3|TRBD2
TGTGCCACCCTAGCGGGGGGCATAACAGATACGCAGTATTTT
CATLAGGITDTQYF